This T cell receptor beta chain derives from a study of beta chain features in type 1 diabetes. Across the whole study: In all, some 100 million sorted cells from all samples were analyzed.

Expressed TCRB transcripts were sequenced after all isolated RNA was converted to cDNA. Method: immunoSEQ multiplex PCR; TCRdb's copy keeps in-frame clones and lacks some. This table has 350,000 to 400,000 clones, about 14% appearing once. Study-wide points: When cDNA is sequenced, cells with high TCR expression could be over-represented.

As regards this clone: Its antigen is not identified.

Material for sequencing was naive CD4+ T cells from blood. The clonotype comes from a woman aged 18-30 years in good health.

CDR3 in DNA: TGTGCCAGCAGTTTATGGTCCGGGAAGGAGACCCAGTACTTC. Residues: CASSLWSGKETQYF. The chain recombines TRBV28 with TRBJ2-5; D might be TRBD2 (5 bases). Trimming cost V 0 bases and J 5 bases, with 10 bases left between them. The CDR3 spans 14 residues. CDR1 is MDHEN, CDR2 SYDVKM, per germline.